The clone carrying this T cell receptor beta chain was detected only once. At one boundary the junction diverges from the germline segment, which might be a read error. The sample originates from a study of cytomegalovirus exposure and HLA in healthy donors. The primer mix had 60 Vbeta and 13 Jbeta primers. Profiled with immunoSEQ multiplex PCR; TCRdb holds only in-frame clones, not every one. Here the sample spans some 30,000 clones, approximately 80% being singletons. Sequencing was done on a sample of PBMCs. The clonotype comes from a young woman in good health and CMV-seronegative.

The CDR3: CASSGTSGPQIF. The DNA for the CDR3 is TGTGCCAGCAGTGGGACTAGCGGCCCGCAGATCTTC. The rearrangement uses TRBV6-5 and TRBJ2-1, with TRBD2 matching 11 bases. The CDR3 loop spans 12 amino acids. Germline V gene sequence: CDR1 MNHEY, CDR2 SVGAGI.